Following are 8 T cell receptor beta chains from one sample sequenced in a study of CD8 T cells in ankylosing spondylitis (dated by TCRdb to the late 2010s). Preparation of the library involved 5' RACE. Sequencer: Illumina HiSeq 2500. TCRdb ran its own pipeline on the public reads, namely fastp trimming at Q25 and MiXCR clone calling, and kept in-frame beta chains. Each CDR3 protein gets just one entry, which takes the most common genes and DNA from the rows behind it. The sample table contains roughly 150,000 distinct CDR3 sequences; only one count was recorded for under 35% of them. Of the sample, 5.5% to 7.5% falls within the top ten clones. The sample taken for sequencing was synovial fluid, either unsorted or a sorted T cell fraction (not recorded which). Receptors originate from a male donor with ankylosing spondylitis.

The chain has TRBV2 and TRBJ1-5; tentative D call: TRBD1 (5 bases). The V end was cut by 6 bases, the J end by 1 base, with 25 bases between. The CDR3 has 19 amino acids. Germline CDR1 SNHLY, CDR2 FYNNEI. The CDR3 is CASRARPSRGYYSNQPQHF. The CDR3, as DNA: TGTGCCAGCAGAGCTCGACCGTCACGGGGCTATTACAGCAATCAGCCCCAGCATTTT. Based on the CDR3 plus reference TRBV2 and TRBJ1-5, the full variable domain is EPEVTQTPSHQVTQMGQEVILRCVPISNHLYFYWYRQILGQKVEFLVSFYNNEISEKSEIFDDQFSVERPDGSNFTLKIRSTKLEDSAMYFCASRARPSRGYYSNQPQHFGDGTRLSIL.

This clonotype was counted between two and nine times. V and J are TRBV20-1 and TRBJ2-1, with 8 bases matching TRBD1. This CDR3 has 14 amino acids. V trimming: 4 bases; J trimming: 0 bases; junction bases outside the gene matches: 2. CDR1 and CDR2 (germline): DFQATT, SNEGSKA (reference sequence). The DNA for the CDR3 is TGCAGTGCTATTGACAGGGGCTCCTACAATGAGCAGTTCTTC. Amino acids: CSAIDRGSYNEQFF.

The V and J genes are TRBV9 and TRBJ2-7; 9 nucleotides agree with TRBD1. CDR1 and CDR2 from the germline V gene are SGDLS and YYNGEE. V shed 4 bases, J shed 6 bases, and the junction held 11 bases outside the gene matches. The CDR3 spans 15 residues. CDR3 amino acids: CASSSIPDRGVEQYF. CDR3 bases: TGTGCCAGCAGCTCCATCCCGGACAGGGGTGTCGAGCAGTACTTC.

The CDR3 protein is CSTMGGGGGYTF. DNA of the CDR3: TGCAGCACCATGGGGGGGGGCGGAGGCTACACCTTC. The gene calls are TRBV29-1 and TRBJ1-2; weak D call: TRBD1 (6 bases). V was trimmed by 8 bases and J by 8 bases, leaving 18 bases between them. Germline lookup yields CDR1 SQVTM and CDR2 ANQGSEA. The CDR3 length is 12 residues.

This chain connects TRBV3-1 to TRBJ2-5; TRBD2 matches 10 bases. The CDR3 extends over 17 amino acids. Unmatched junction bases numbered 8, after V lost 2 bases and J lost 2 bases. The germline gives CDR1 LGHDT, CDR2 YNNKEL (reference sequence). This CDR3 reads CASSQITSGNRQETQYF. The CDR3 region has the DNA TGTGCCAGCAGCCAAATTACTAGCGGGAATCGGCAAGAGACCCAGTACTTC.

The chain couples TRBV4-3 to TRBJ1-6; 11 bases are shared with TRBD1. From germline, CDR1 is LGHNA and CDR2 YSLEER. The CDR3 runs 16 residues. V shed 0 bases and J 10 bases; nucleotides not matched to a gene: 5. The CDR3 region has the DNA TGCGCCAGCAGCCAAGATGAGGACAGGGGGCGATCACCCCTCCACTTT. Its protein product is CASSQDEDRGRSPLHF.

The chain carries TRBV20-1 and TRBJ2-7; 7 bases map to TRBD1. This CDR3 region has 14 residues. V lost 3 bases, J lost 3 bases, and 8 bases stayed unmatched. Germline V CDR1 and CDR2: DFQATT, SNEGSKA (reference sequence). The CDR3 loop is CSASPTGRFYEQYF. In nucleotides, the CDR3 is TGCAGTGCTAGCCCGACAGGGCGGTTCTACGAGCAGTACTTC.

This clonotype occurred many times. V gene TRBV10-3 combines with J gene TRBJ1-2; weak D call: TRBD1 (6 bases). Germline values: CDR1 ENHRY, CDR2 SYGVKD. V dropped 6 bases and J dropped 6 bases, with 14 bases sitting between them. This CDR3 has 13 amino acids. CDR3 loop: CAISPGRGDGYTF. CDR3 coding DNA: TGTGCCATCAGCCCAGGTAGGGGGGATGGCTACACCTTC.